The 22 T cell receptor beta chains below come from one sample, sequenced in a study of blood T cells in healthy people across ages. A J-beta primer mix and a sample-barcoded 5' primer were used in a second PCR of roughly 7 to 12 cycles. TCRdb fed the 5' RACE reads into MiXCR, producing one record per CDR3 protein. Of roughly 800,000 distinct CDR3 sequences detected, around half appear once; the ten largest clones hold approximately 41%. Sequencing was carried out using blood. The receptors originated from a man older than 75 in good health.

This clonotype has more than one count but fewer than ten. This chain connects TRBV6-1 to TRBJ1-5; 7 nucleotides match TRBD1. Trimming removed 4 bases from V and 4 bases from J; junction bases left unmatched: 10. Germline CDR1 and CDR2: MNHNS and SASEGT. The CDR3 covers 16 residues. CDR3 nucleotide sequence: TGTGCCAGCAGTGGGAAACAGGGGTTTGGAAATCAGCCCCAGCATTTT. Encoded protein: CASSGKQGFGNQPQHF.

The gene calls are TRBV5-1 and TRBJ2-7; unclear D gene. The J call is uncertain, as TRBJ2-5 better fits the DNA end. CDR1 is SGHRS and CDR2 is YFSETQ in the germline V gene. The CDR3 has 14 amino acids. The CDR3 region is CASSSASSGETQYF. The CDR3 DNA follows: TGCGCCAGCAGCTCGGCATCATCCGGGGAGACCCAGTACTTC.

This clonotype was found once. A read error may produce the germline difference seen at one junction end. The rearrangement links TRBV5-1 to TRBJ2-5; D gene ambiguous. This CDR3 region has 15 residues. CDR1 and CDR2 from the germline V gene are SGHRS and YFSETQ. CDR3 loop: CASSKALPRQETQYF. The CDR3 nucleotides read TGCGCCAGCAGCAAGGCCCTGCCTAGACAAGAGACCCAATACTTC.

This clonotype came up a few times. The V and J genes are TRBV3-1 and TRBJ2-5; 7 bases map to TRBD2. The J call may not be correct, given that the DNA end is closer to TRBJ2-7. Germline V gene lookup returns CDR1 LGHDT and CDR2 YNNKEL (reference sequence). The CDR3 consists of 16 residues. CDR3 bases: TGTGCCAGCAGCCAAGTTAGAACCGGCGGGAGTAACGAGCAGTACTTC. Translation: CASSQVRTGGSNEQYF.

The chain recombines TRBV3-1 with TRBJ1-2, with 7 nucleotides matching TRBD1. The junction had 5 bases not matched to a gene; V was cut back by 0 bases and J by 7 bases. Germline assignment: CDR1 LGHDT and CDR2 YNNKEL (reference sequence). This CDR3 has 14 amino acids. The DNA for the CDR3 is TGTGCCAGCAGCCAAGATGTGACAGGGAGTGGCTACACCTTC. This encodes CASSQDVTGSGYTF.

The genes are TRBV20-1 and TRBJ1-4; perhaps TRBD1 as D (6 bases). This CDR3 spans 15 amino acids. Germline V gives CDR1 DFQATT, CDR2 SNEGSKA (reference sequence). With 3 bases removed from V and 0 bases from J, the gap between germline ends came to 11 bases. The CDR3 protein is CSARDSSATNEKLFF. CDR3 nucleotides: TGCAGTGCTAGGGACAGCTCTGCAACTAATGAAAAACTGTTTTTT.

The CDR3 is CASSPGLAGTRAYEQYF. Written as DNA, the CDR3 is TGTGCCAGCAGTCCAGGACTAGCGGGAACACGAGCCTACGAGCAGTACTTC. The chain carries TRBV3-1 and TRBJ2-7; 12 bases fit TRBD2. This CDR3 has 17 residues. Germline lookup yields CDR1 LGHDT and CDR2 YNNKEL (reference sequence). Trimming at V came to 6 bases and at J to 2 bases, leaving 11 bases not matched to a gene.

The gene calls are TRBV10-2 and TRBJ1-1; D possibly corresponds to TRBD1 (5 bases). V was shortened by 1 base and J by 1 base, with 7 bases between the two germline ends. The CDR3 sequence is 14 residues long. CDR1 WSHSY and CDR2 SAAADI come from the germline V gene. In DNA form, the CDR3 reads TGCGCCAGCAGTGAGTGGGGCTCGAACACTGAAGCTTTCTTT. This translates into CASSEWGSNTEAFF.

The gene calls are TRBV3-1 and TRBJ2-1, with 11 bases aligning to TRBD2. The CDR3 sequence is 17 residues long. V trimming: 3 bases; J trimming: 7 bases; junction bases outside the gene matches: 11. Looked up from germline, CDR1 is LGHDT and CDR2 is YNNKEL (reference sequence). CDR3 bases: TGTGCCAGCAGCCAGGAACTAGCGGGAGTAGGGAGTAATGAGCAGTTCTTC. As protein: CASSQELAGVGSNEQFF.

This chain connects TRBV7-6 to TRBJ2-7; D is undetermined. Germline V gene data show CDR1 as SGHVS and CDR2 as FNYEAQ. CDR3 size: 12 residues. V was cut by 7 bases and J by 1 base, with 8 bases left in between. DNA of the CDR3: TGTGCCAGCAATCGGCGGTCCTACGAGCAGTACTTC. Translating it yields CASNRRSYEQYF.

The chain employs TRBV29-1 and TRBJ2-1; D might be TRBD1 (5 bases). The V end lost 6 bases, the J end lost 3 bases, and 15 bases lay between the germline ends. The germline CDR1 and CDR2 sequences are SQVTM and ANQGSEA. The CDR3 is 14 amino acids. The CDR3 DNA is TGCAGCGTATCCACAGGATCCTACTACAATGAGCAGTTCTTC. Translating it yields CSVSTGSYYNEQFF.

This clonotype was detected a few times. The CDR3 region is CASSSDGSSGGYTF. Written as DNA, the CDR3 is TGTGCCAGCAGTTCGGACGGATCGTCGGGGGGCTACACCTTC. The V call is TRBV6-2 or TRBV6-3, the J call TRBJ1-2; D remains ambiguous. Looked up from germline, CDR1 is MNHEY and CDR2 is SVGEGT. The CDR3 consists of 14 residues. Trimming pared 4 bases from V and 8 bases from J, leaving 17 bases between.

The chain recombines TRBV6-2 or TRBV6-3 with TRBJ2-7; D is uncertain. The CDR3 contains 12 residues. V lost 4 bases, J lost 7 bases, and 11 bases lay in between. Per germline, CDR1 MNHEY and CDR2 SVGEGT. The CDR3 bases are TGTGCCAGCAGTTCGGGCCGCGCGGAGCAGTACTTC. Its translation: CASSSGRAEQYF.

V and J are TRBV2 and TRBJ2-1; no clear D. This CDR3 has 15 amino acids. Looked up from germline, CDR1 is SNHLY and CDR2 is FYNNEI. The V end lost 0 bases, the J end lost 10 bases, and 16 bases lay between the germline ends. The CDR3, as DNA: TGTGCCAGCAGTGAAGCGCTTTGGGTTCCTGGGGAGCAGTTCTTC. This gives the protein CASSEALWVPGEQFF.

The CDR3 DNA reads TGTGCCAGCAGTTACGGAAGGGGGCTCACAGATACGCAGTATTTT. Its protein is CASSYGRGLTDTQYF. The chain recombines TRBV6-5 with TRBJ2-3; TRBD1 aligns across 7 bases. Trimming at V came to 2 bases and at J to 2 bases, leaving 4 bases not matched to a gene. The CDR3 length is 15 residues. Germline lookup yields CDR1 MNHEY and CDR2 SVGAGI.

The chain uses TRBV13 and TRBJ2-6; perhaps TRBD2 as D (5 bases). Trimming pared 0 bases from V and 1 base from J, leaving 10 bases between. Per germline, CDR1 PRHDT and CDR2 FYEKMQ (reference sequence). The length of the CDR3 is 17 residues. The CDR3 region has the DNA TGTGCCAGCAGCTTAGGAGGGAGTCAGTCTGGGGCCAACGTCCTGACTTTC. It translates to CASSLGGSQSGANVLTF.

This chain's CDR3 is CASSQGGPRGNSYEQYF. The CDR3 DNA reads TGTGCCAGCAGCCAAGGCGGGCCGCGGGGGAACTCCTACGAGCAGTACTTC. The chain uses TRBV3-1 and TRBJ2-7, with 7 bases lining up with TRBD2. The CDR3 extends over 17 amino acids. Germline CDR1 LGHDT, CDR2 YNNKEL (reference sequence). V dropped 1 base and J dropped 0; count of bases not matched to a gene: 9.

The rearrangement links TRBV27 to TRBJ2-7; perhaps D is TRBD1 or TRBD2 (5 bases each). V shed 4 bases and J shed 2 bases, with 15 bases lying between them. From germline, CDR1 is MNHEY and CDR2 SMNVEV (reference sequence). The CDR3 totals 15 residues. This CDR3 reads CASSSTGTGTYEQYF. The DNA for the CDR3 is TGTGCCAGCAGTTCTACCGGGACGGGGACCTACGAGCAGTACTTC.

This clonotype was detected only a few times. This chain joins TRBV29-1 and TRBJ2-7; perhaps TRBD2 as D (5 bases). Trimming took 4 bases from V and 1 from J, leaving 11 bases between them. The CDR3 covers 13 residues. Germline loops: CDR1 SQVTM, CDR2 ANQGSEA. Here the CDR3 reads CSVVGLASYEQYF. The CDR3 DNA is TGCAGCGTTGTGGGTCTAGCTTCCTACGAGCAGTACTTC.

The chain carries TRBV28 and TRBJ2-7; TRBD1 aligns across 10 bases. This CDR3 comprises 15 residues. V was pared by 2 bases and J by 3 bases, with 4 bases of the junction left unmatched. The germline V gene encodes CDR1 MDHEN and CDR2 SYDVKM. Here the CDR3 reads CASSLPGTGVYEQYF. The CDR3 nucleotides read TGTGCCAGCAGTTTACCCGGGACAGGGGTCTACGAGCAGTACTTC.

This clonotype came up a few times. The CDR3: CASSEVEGTDTQYF. CDR3 sequence (DNA): TGTGCCAGCAGTGAAGTCGAGGGCACAGATACGCAGTATTTT. The chain has TRBV6-1 and TRBJ2-3; D unresolved. CDR3 length equals 14 residues. Germline V gene lookup returns CDR1 MNHNS and CDR2 SASEGT. With 1 base removed from V and 1 base from J, the gap between germline ends came to 6 bases.

The V and J genes are TRBV7-2 and TRBJ1-1; possibly TRBD1 for D (6 bases). Germline V gene data show CDR1 as SGHTA and CDR2 as FQGNSA. The CDR3 loop spans 14 amino acids. Trimming pared 5 bases from V and 6 bases from J, leaving 16 bases between. The CDR3 DNA is TGTGCCAGCAGCCTGGTTCAGGGGCGGTCTGAAGCTTTCTTT. Its translation is CASSLVQGRSEAFF.